Listed here are 19 T cell receptor beta chains from one sample, sequenced in a study of blood T cell repertoires in COVID-19. Repertoires were generated with immunoSEQ multiplex PCR, while TCRdb's copy carries only in-frame clones and drops some. The sample carries more than 75,000 clones, about 85% recorded once. Specimen: peripheral blood. These receptors came from a woman between 65 and 79 years old with acute or convalescent COVID-19.

The genes are TRBV27 and TRBJ2-1; 11 bases are a match to TRBD2. Germline lookup yields CDR1 MNHEY and CDR2 SMNVEV (reference sequence). The CDR3 has 19 residues. Losses at the gene ends were 0 bases for V and 7 bases for J; bases not matched to a gene: 14. CDR3 coding DNA: TGTGCCAGCAGTTTATCGTTAGCGGGAGGGCCGAACTTAGGGAATGAGCAGTTCTTC. This translates into CASSLSLAGGPNLGNEQFF.

V and J are TRBV23-1 and TRBJ2-5; 7 nucleotides match TRBD2. TRBV23-1 belongs to the ORF category, with a function that is uncertain. The CDR3 is made up of 17 amino acids. Germline trimming cut 0 bases from V and 1 base from J; bases unmatched to any gene: 8. The CDR3 region has the DNA TGCGCCAGCAGTCAATCTGGGACCGGGGGGATCCAAGAGACCCAGTACTTC. Amino acids: CASSQSGTGGIQETQYF.

The chain has TRBV15 and TRBJ2-1, with D hard to call. V was cut by 0 bases and J by 4 bases, with 4 bases left in between. CDR1 and CDR2 from the germline V gene are LNHNV and YYDKDF (reference sequence). The CDR3 runs 13 residues. CDR3 nucleotides: TGTGCCACCAGCAGAGATCGGTACAATGAGCAGTTCTTC. Its translation is CATSRDRYNEQFF. Combining the CDR3 with reference TRBV15 and TRBJ2-1 gives the whole variable domain DAMVIQNPRYQVTQFGKPVTLSCSQTLNHNVMYWYQQKSSQAPKLLFHYYDKDFNNEADTPDNFQSRRPNTSFCFLDIRSPGLGDTAMYLCATSRDRYNEQFFGPGTRLTVL.

The V call is TRBV9, the J call TRBJ2-1, with D hard to call. V gave up 0 bases and J gave up 5 bases, with 15 bases separating them. The CDR3 runs to 16 residues. Germline V gene data show CDR1 as SGDLS and CDR2 as YYNGEE. The CDR3 spells CASSVALSPINNEQFF. DNA for the CDR3: TGTGCCAGCAGCGTAGCTTTAAGCCCAATCAACAATGAGCAGTTCTTC.

Here the CDR3 reads CAWSRTGGTEAFF. The CDR3 DNA is TGTGCCTGGAGTAGGACAGGGGGTACTGAAGCTTTCTTT. The genes are TRBV30 and TRBJ1-1, with 10 bases lining up with TRBD1. Trimming at V came to 2 bases and at J to 5 bases, leaving 2 bases not matched to a gene. CDR3 length: 13 amino acids. Germline CDR1 GTSNPN, CDR2 SVGIG (reference sequence).

The J gene is TRBJ2-2, the V gene TRBV4-1, with TRBD2 matching 14 bases. The CDR3 totals 16 residues. Germline-derived CDR1 and CDR2 are MGHRA and YSYEKL. V lost 4 bases, J lost 6 bases, and 4 bases stayed unmatched. The CDR3 region is CASSPTSGRAAGELFF. The CDR3 DNA is TGCGCCAGCAGCCCGACTAGCGGGAGGGCCGCCGGGGAGCTGTTTTTT.

The chain recombines TRBV27 with TRBJ1-2, with 8 bases fitting TRBD1. V gave up 6 bases and J gave up 2 bases; unmatched junction bases: 2. There are 13 residues in the CDR3. The germline CDR1 and CDR2 sequences are MNHEY and SMNVEV (reference sequence). CDR3 nucleotide sequence: TGTGCCAGCAGAAGACAGGGGAACTATGGCTACACCTTC. It encodes CASRRQGNYGYTF.

The chain is built from TRBV7-9 and TRBJ1-6; no firm D call. Trimming removed 1 base from V and 5 bases from J, with 6 bases in between. In germline, CDR1 is SEHNR, CDR2 FQNEAQ (reference sequence). The CDR3 runs to 14 residues. CDR3 nucleotide sequence: TGTGCCAGCAGCTTAGAGAGGGATAATTCACCCCTCCACTTT. Encoded protein: CASSLERDNSPLHF.

This chain connects TRBV21-1 to TRBJ2-1; the table's D call of TRBD2 was not tested on the DNA. TRBV21-1 is an annotated pseudogene. The CDR3 is made up of 20 amino acids. The CDR3 sequence is CASSKGGGLAGSLHFNEQFF. The CDR3 DNA is TGTGCCAGCAGCAAAGGGGGGGGACTAGCGGGATCGCTCCATTTCAATGAGCAGTTCTTC.

This clone was observed a single time. The rearrangement uses TRBV28 and TRBJ2-7; TRBD1 agrees at 12 bases. The length of the CDR3 is 15 residues. The junction had 6 bases not matched to a gene; V was cut back by 4 bases and J by 5 bases. Per germline, CDR1 MDHEN and CDR2 SYDVKM. The CDR3 sequence is CASSSSGTGGNEQYV. The CDR3 bases are TGTGCCAGCAGTTCTTCCGGGACAGGGGGCAACGAGCAGTACGTC.

V gene TRBV27 combines with J gene TRBJ2-7; TRBD1 matches 7 bases. The CDR3 is 15 amino acids. Trimming removed 5 bases from V and 2 bases from J; junction bases left unmatched: 9. The V gene's germline CDR1 is MNHEY and CDR2 SMNVEV (reference sequence). CDR3 in DNA: TGTGCCAGCAGTCCCTCGACAGGGCAAGCCTACGAGCAGTACGTC. This translates into CASSPSTGQAYEQYV.

This clone was detected a few times. The J gene is TRBJ2-1, the V gene TRBV2, with D tentatively TRBD2 (6 bases). This CDR3 is built from 12 residues. Germline CDR1 SNHLY, CDR2 FYNNEI. Trimming removed 3 bases from V and 8 bases from J, with 8 bases in between. The CDR3 here is CASSDGGYEQFF. CDR3 sequence (DNA): TGTGCCAGCAGTGATGGGGGGTATGAGCAGTTCTTC.

In this sample, this clone turned up once. The chain carries TRBV7-2 and TRBJ2-3, with D perhaps matching TRBD2 (6 bases). Trimming left V 1 base short and J 5 bases short, with 16 bases between. Germline V gives CDR1 SGHTA, CDR2 FQGNSA. The CDR3 sequence is 16 residues long. The CDR3 sequence is CASSLVDGRLGDTQYF. The DNA for the CDR3 is TGTGCCAGCAGCTTAGTCGACGGGAGATTGGGAGATACGCAGTATTTT.

The chain joins TRBV9 to TRBJ2-1; TRBD2 matches 15 bases. The junction had 5 bases not matched to a gene; V was cut back by 6 bases and J by 7 bases. Per germline, CDR1 SGDLS and CDR2 YYNGEE. CDR3 size: 15 residues. This CDR3 reads CASTSGTSGGNEQFF. As DNA, the CDR3 is TGTGCCAGCACCTCTGGGACTAGCGGGGGGAATGAGCAGTTCTTC.

The chain carries TRBV9 and TRBJ2-1; TRBD2 aligns across 8 bases. V trimming: 4 bases; J trimming: 9 bases; junction bases outside the gene matches: 12. CDR3 length: 15 amino acids. Germline-derived CDR1 and CDR2 are SGDLS and YYNGEE. Written as DNA, the CDR3 is TGTGCCAGCAGCAGAACCGGGACTAGTGAGGGTGAGCAGTTCTTC. This codes for CASSRTGTSEGEQFF.

This chain's CDR3 is CASSEGQGAIDTQYF. DNA of the CDR3: TGTGCCAGCAGCGAGGGACAGGGGGCGATAGATACGCAGTATTTT. The chain recombines TRBV5-4 with TRBJ2-3, with 12 positions matching TRBD1. The CDR3 sequence is 15 residues long. Germline values: CDR1 SGHNT, CDR2 YYREEE (reference sequence). The trim removed 4 bases at V and 5 bases at J, leaving 5 bases unmatched.

The chain couples TRBV6-5 to TRBJ1-2; a possible D gene is TRBD1 (6 bases). Germline values: CDR1 MNHEY, CDR2 SVGAGI. Between the trimmed V and J ends, which lost 6 bases and 2 bases, there was a span of 10 bases. The CDR3 runs to 13 residues. The CDR3 coding sequence is TGTGCCAGCAGCCGTGACAGGAACTATGGCTACACCTTC. Translated: CASSRDRNYGYTF.

The rearrangement links TRBV19 to TRBJ2-1, with 10 bases identical to TRBD1. The trim removed 3 bases at V and 2 bases at J, leaving 4 bases unmatched. This CDR3 contains 16 residues. Germline CDR1 is LNHDA and CDR2 is SQIVND (reference sequence). CDR3 sequence reads: CASSIPGTGAYNEQFF. The CDR3 region has the DNA TGTGCCAGTAGTATTCCCGGGACAGGGGCCTACAATGAGCAGTTCTTC.

J is TRBJ1-3 and V is TRBV7-2; 9 bases agree with TRBD1. Germline values: CDR1 SGHTA, CDR2 FQGNSA. V was pared by 5 bases and J by 4 bases, with 9 bases of the junction left unmatched. The CDR3 totals 16 residues. The CDR3 reads CASSARTGAAGNTIYF. The DNA for the CDR3 is TGTGCCAGCAGCGCCCGGACAGGGGCGGCAGGAAACACCATATATTTT. Full variable domain (missing parts from reference TRBV7-2 and TRBJ1-3): GAGVSQSPSNKVTEKGKDVELRCDPISGHTALYWYRQSLGQGLEFLIYFQGNSAPDKSGLPSDRFSAERTGGSVSTLTIQRTQQEDSAVYLCASSARTGAAGNTIYFGEGSWLTVV.